This T cell receptor beta chain is drawn from a study of T-cell memory formation after mild COVID-19 (dated by TCRdb to the early 2020s). The study in broad terms: TCR sequence clusters from the two donors were found to be largely donor specific. Longitudinal TCRalpha and TCRbeta repertoire sequencing tracked T-cell clones expanding and contracting after mild COVID-19 in two donors. The cohort comprised two young, previously healthy adult volunteers, one female and one male. Here is what the overall study found, with its caveats: The study included only a couple of mild cases, and larger cohorts that include severe cases with pre-infection samples were judged to be necessary. SARS-CoV-2 specificity was not confirmed for the second-wave clones peaking on day 37. Clones that contracted from day 15 to 85 showed balanced CD4/CD8 phenotypes, whereas a second wave of clones that expanded from day 15 to 37 leaned towards CD4+. Contracting CD4+ clones turned up mainly in the CM and EM memory subsets, whereas EMRA was where CD8+ clones were enriched. Some responding clones were detected in pre-infection memory, suggesting pre-existing cross-reactive memory T cells joined the SARS-CoV-2 response.

From cysteine to phenylalanine, the CDR3 is 14 amino acids long. The retained sequence is limited to the CDR3, 42 bases, with the frame set at the first base. CDR1 LNHNV and CDR2 YYDKDF are derived from the germline V gene (reference sequence). V lost 1 base and J lost 8 bases; the stretch between them is 14 bases long. Ficoll-Paque density gradient centrifugation was used to isolate PBMCs. This clonotype was seen ten or more times. Its target antigen remains unknown. Within one base of it there is no much larger clone, and no base qualities were kept. Data came from an Illumina NovaSeq 6000. cDNA libraries for TCRalpha and TCRbeta were prepared by 5'RACE using constant-segment primers, with sample barcodes and unique molecular identifiers added. Trizol reagent was used to extract RNA from every sample. Amplification of the libraries took two PCR steps, and the second step added a second sample barcode plus Illumina TruSeq adapters. Libraries were sequenced on an Illumina NovaSeq with 2 x 150 bp paired-end reads. As for how the authors treated the data: Demultiplexing of reads and collapsing into UMI-guided consensus sequences were performed with migec v1.2.7. With mixcr v2.1.11, UMI consensuses were aligned to TRA and TRB V and J templates and assembled into clonotypes. Clonotypes were classified as expanded or contracted when called significant by both edgeR and NoisET, with noise models trained on biological replicates. For edgeR calls, a false discovery rate-adjusted p below 0.01 and a log2 fold-change threshold of 1 were applied. As an exploratory analysis of dynamics, max-normalized trajectories of the 1000 most abundant clonotypes were examined by PCA with hierarchical clustering. Each responding clone was given a CD4 or CD8 phenotype based on the CD4+ and CD8+ repertoires, which had been sequenced separately. The public reads were run again by TCRdb, first through fastp at Q25 and then through MiXCR, and only productive beta chains were kept. Each CDR3 protein appears once, grouped with its most common genes and DNA. These V and J calls are TCRdb output, not the study's own analysis. Within this sample are approximately 390,000 distinct CDR3 sequences, with 16% of them counted one time only. Around a fifth of the sample is held by the ten biggest clonotypes.

The receptor chain draws on TRBV15 and TRBJ1-2, with the D gene not confidently named. This TCR came from a man younger than 35 who had mild COVID-19 (a few samples of this study predate the infection). The sample titles of this study are shuffled in the database, so cell type and time point are left out; the donor was told from shared clones. Sequencing input: PBMCs or a T cell subset sorted from them (not recorded which). The DNA sequence is given as TGTGCCACCAGCAGAGCCACGGTATCCGGCGGCTACACCTTC. This codes for CATSRATVSGGYTF.